These T cell receptor beta chains were read from a single sample in a study of cytomegalovirus exposure and HLA in healthy donors. The repertoire was sequenced with immunoSEQ multiplex PCR; TCRdb's copy has only in-frame clones and lacks some. The sample contains some 200,000 clones, 75% to 90% of which appear only once. What was sequenced was PBMCs. These receptors all come from a man aged 35 to 55 in good health and CMV-seropositive. The CDR3 runs from the conserved cysteine through the conserved F or W. The D gene is left open where the match is weak.

cdr3_length,d_call,v_call,cdr3_aa
16,-,TRBV5-6,CASSLAGNSPSYEQYF
14,-,TRBV4-2,CASSQGGGGEKLFF
16,-,TRBV4-1,CASSQRQWGPIYGYTF
15,-,TRBV19,CASSIVLRILYGYTF
15,TRBD1,TRBV6-6,CASIPDRDGPNIQYF
14,-,TRBV19,CASKGRVGTGELFF
13,-,TRBV30,CAWNGGPTDTQYF
16,-,TRBV4-2,CASSLSRGSGTDTQYF
15,-,TRBV11-2,CASRAAGGPYNEQFF
18,-,TRBV4-3,CASSQDWQAGPTGQPQHF
13,-,TRBV7-2,CASTWSMNTEAFF
15,-,TRBV30,CAWSVHGALQETQYF
18,-,TRBV21-1,CASSKGRRVSSSSYEQYF
17,-,TRBV7-6,CASSLSGPTGSNQPQHF
11,-,TRBV5-6,CASSLGQTQYF
14,-,TRBV7-9,CASSFRRGTDTQYF
17,TRBD1,TRBV7-2,CASSSRDRVPLRNEQFF
15,-,TRBV5-1,CATRRGQDELYEQYF
14,TRBD1,TRBV4-3,CASSPRTGHEKLFF
14,-,TRBV7-2,CASSLVTRDYEQYF
14,TRBD1,TRBV7-9,CSSSPDRAGYGYTF
12,-,TRBV7-8,CASYAGIETQYF
15,-,TRBV7-9,CASSLEGVRTSPLHF
13,-,TRBV30,CAWSPLSSETQYF
14,-,TRBV27,CASSSGSPYNEQFF
15,-,TRBV5-6,CASSFWGGMEEKLFF
13,TRBD1,TRBV30,CAWIRTGVHGYTF
13,TRBD1,TRBV29-1,CSVGQGLGNTIYF
14,-,TRBV6-1,CASVLMVGDQPQHF
14,-,TRBV7-2,CASSLRQAWGEAFF
16,-,TRBV9,CASSVDGRQSNTEAFF
14,TRBD1,TRBV19,CASSLHDRVRGYTF
16,-,TRBV7-3,CASSLTVRGGTDTQYF
13,-,TRBV6-1,CASSVGGNTEAFF
14,TRBD2,TRBV7-2,CASSPGRGWETQYF
13,TRBD1,TRBV7-9,CASSPGQNQPQHF
14,-,TRBV7-2,CASSLQNSYNEQFF
16,TRBD1,TRBV11-2,CASSPISGTAFYGYTF
15,-,TRBV9,CASSVSSGWFGELFF
15,TRBD1,TRBV4-3,CASSQGTGVIYGYTF
13,-,TRBV11-2,CASSLLRVYEQYF
14,TRBD1,TRBV11-2,CATGDRAGNTEAFF
18,-,TRBV27,CASSLRAPTGRGNQPQHF
14,TRBD1,TRBV29-1,CSVVSRDRDPEQFF
17,TRBD2,TRBV25-1,CASSEERGGLGTGELFF
12,-,TRBV29-1,CSVDDRSGGYTF
13,-,TRBV7-6,CASSLAGGYEQYF
16,-,TRBV28,CASSLYAGASYNEQFF
14,-,TRBV7-3,CASSDQGVQETQYF
15,TRBD1,TRBV9,CASSATQGGTDTQYF
12,-,TRBV12-5,CASGDRAVGQYF
12,-,TRBV9,CASSVGASPLHF
14,TRBD1,TRBV5-4,CASSLGDREAGYTF